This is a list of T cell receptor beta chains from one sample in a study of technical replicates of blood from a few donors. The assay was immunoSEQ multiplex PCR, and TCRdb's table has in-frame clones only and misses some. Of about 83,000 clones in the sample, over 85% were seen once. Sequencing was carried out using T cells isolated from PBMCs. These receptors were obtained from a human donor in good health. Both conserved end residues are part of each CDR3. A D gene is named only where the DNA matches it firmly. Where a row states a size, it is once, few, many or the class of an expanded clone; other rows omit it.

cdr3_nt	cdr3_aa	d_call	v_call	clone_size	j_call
TGCGCCAGCAGCGTGACTAGCGGGGGAGAGACCCAGTACTTC	CASSVTSGGETQYF	TRBD2	TRBV5-1	NA	TRBJ2-5
TGTGCCAGCTCACGGAGGGCACAGGGGACAAACTATGGCTACACCTTC	CASSRRAQGTNYGYTF	TRBD1	TRBV18	NA	TRBJ1-2
TGTGCCAGCAGCCAAGGAGAGGCAGGGGATTTCACCATATATTTT	CASSQGEAGDFTIYF	NA	TRBV4-2	NA	TRBJ1-3
TGTGCCAGTAAAAGGGAGTCCTCCTACGAGCAGTACTTC	CASKRESSYEQYF	NA	TRBV19	NA	TRBJ2-7
TGTGCCAGCAGCTTGGACAGAAGCAATCAGCCCCAGCATTTT	CASSLDRSNQPQHF	NA	TRBV5-5	NA	TRBJ1-5
TGCAGCGCCCCGACAGGTGATTATGGCTACACCTTC	CSAPTGDYGYTF	NA	TRBV29-1	NA	TRBJ1-2
TGTGCCAGCAACCAAGCAAAGTCAATAGGTTTACGGGACAGAAAAGAGACCCAGTACTTC	CASNQAKSIGLRDRKETQYF	NA	TRBV21-1	NA	TRBJ2-5
TGTGCCAGCAGCTTAGGTTTGGTGGACAGGCTCCCGCCCAGCTATGGCTACACCTTC	CASSLGLVDRLPPSYGYTF	TRBD1	TRBV7-9	NA	TRBJ1-2
TGTGCCAGCTGGTCGGGACAGGCGAACACCGGGGAGCTGTTTTTT	CASWSGQANTGELFF	TRBD1	TRBV28	NA	TRBJ2-2
TGCGCCAGCAGTCAATCCAGGGTAAATGACTATGGCTACACCTTC	CASSQSRVNDYGYTF	NA	TRBV23-1	NA	TRBJ1-2
TGCGCCAGCAGTCAATCGTGCGGTCAGCCCCAGCATTTT	CASSQSCGQPQHF	NA	TRBV23-1	NA	TRBJ1-5
TGTGCCAGCAGCTCCTGGACTAGCGGGGACACAGATACGCAGTATTTT	CASSSWTSGDTDTQYF	TRBD2	TRBV11-2	NA	TRBJ2-3
TGTGCCAGCCGACGCGGACAGGCCCCACGGGATGAGCAGTTCTTC	CASRRGQAPRDEQFF	TRBD1	TRBV7-6	NA	TRBJ2-1
TGCGCCAGCAGACCTGACTCCCGGGGAGGCGAGCAGTTCTTC	CASRPDSRGGEQFF	NA	TRBV5-1	NA	TRBJ2-1
TGCAGCGTTGCCCCCCCCGGGCGGGACTATGGCTACACCTTC	CSVAPPGRDYGYTF	NA	TRBV29-1	NA	TRBJ1-2
TGTGCCAGCAGCTTAAGGTTGCGGACTAGTTTTGGTACAGATACGCAGTATTTT	CASSLRLRTSFGTDTQYF	TRBD2	TRBV13	NA	TRBJ2-3
TGTGCCAGCAGTTTATCAAAAGGGGTTAAGAGGGAAAAACTGTTTTTT	CASSLSKGVKREKLFF	NA	TRBV27	NA	TRBJ1-4
TGTGCCAGCAGTGTATCCCTAACAGGCTCTGGGGCCAACGTCCTGACTTTC	CASSVSLTGSGANVLTF	NA	TRBV6-1	NA	TRBJ2-6
TGTGCCAGCAGCAAAGGTGCCTGGGCGGGAGGGGAAGGTCCAGATACGCAGTATTTT	CASSKGAWAGGEGPDTQYF	NA	TRBV21-1	NA	TRBJ2-3
TGTGCCATCAGTGAGTCACGGGACAGGGGGACGGGCGCTTTCTTT	CAISESRDRGTGAFF	TRBD1	TRBV10-3	NA	TRBJ1-1
TGCGCCAGCAGCCGCGCGCTCGGGAGGGAACGAGAGACCCAGTACTTC	CASSRALGRERETQYF	TRBD2	TRBV23-1	NA	TRBJ2-5
TGTGCCAGCAGCCTAAAGTTCTACGAGCAGTACTTC	CASSLKFYEQYF	NA	TRBV7-9	NA	TRBJ2-7
TGTGCCAGCAGCCAGGCTTCGGGACATTCCCACGAGCAGTACTTC	CASSQASGHSHEQYF	NA	TRBV6-6	once	TRBJ2-7
TGTGCCAGCAGCGCCCCGGGATATAGAGATACGCAGTATTTT	CASSAPGYRDTQYF	NA	TRBV9	NA	TRBJ2-3
TGCGCCAGCAGAGGGGAAGGGTGGAATGAGCAGTTCTTC	CASRGEGWNEQFF	NA	TRBV5-1	NA	TRBJ2-1
TGTGCCAGCTCAACTCAGCGGGGGGCCCGAGAGACCCAGTACTTC	CASSTQRGARETQYF	TRBD2	TRBV18	NA	TRBJ2-5
TGTGCCACCAGCACCGGGACAGGGGGTAAGCCCCAGCATTTT	CATSTGTGGKPQHF	TRBD1	TRBV15	once	TRBJ1-5
TGTGCCTGGAGTTCTGGGACAGGTGAGGAGACCCAGTACTTC	CAWSSGTGEETQYF	TRBD1	TRBV30	NA	TRBJ2-5
TGTGCCTGGAGTAGCTATGAGCAGTTCTTC	CAWSSYEQFF	NA	TRBV30	NA	TRBJ2-1
TGTGCCAGCTCACCCGACGGAGCGGGGGGCCTCCCTAACAATGAGCAGTTCTTC	CASSPDGAGGLPNNEQFF	TRBD2	TRBV18	once	TRBJ2-1
TGTGCCAGCAGACGGGGACAGGGAGATTTTAGCAATCAGCCCCAGCATTTT	CASRRGQGDFSNQPQHF	TRBD1	TRBV2	NA	TRBJ1-5
TGTGCCAGCAGTTACGACCCTTGGGGGACAGGAGATACGCAGTATTTT	CASSYDPWGTGDTQYF	TRBD1	TRBV6-5	NA	TRBJ2-3
TGTGCCAGCAGCCCCGGATCAAATTCGGGGAACTATGGCTACACCTTC	CASSPGSNSGNYGYTF	NA	TRBV11-1	NA	TRBJ1-2
TGCAGCGCGAAACAGGGCTATGGCTACACCTTC	CSAKQGYGYTF	NA	TRBV29-1	NA	TRBJ1-2
TGCGCCAGCAGATCCCCGAGTACCTCCTACACCTTC	CASRSPSTSYTF	NA	TRBV4-1	NA	TRBJ1-2
TGTGCCAGCAAGGACAGGCTTGGCGAGCAGTACTTC	CASKDRLGEQYF	TRBD1	TRBV6-4	NA	TRBJ2-7
TGTGCCAGCATATCCGGACAGGCAAACTACAATGAGCAGTTCTTC	CASISGQANYNEQFF	TRBD1	TRBV2	NA	TRBJ2-1
TGTGCCAGCAGCTTAGCGACAGGTTCACTAGCCAAAAACATTCAGTACTTC	CASSLATGSLAKNIQYF	NA	TRBV7-9	NA	TRBJ2-4
TGTGCCAGCCGTCTCGGGGTAGGTGAGCAGTTCTTC	CASRLGVGEQFF	NA	TRBV27	NA	TRBJ2-1
TGTGCCAGCAGGACAGGGGGCCTTGAAAAACTGTTTTTT	CASRTGGLEKLFF	TRBD1	TRBV27	NA	TRBJ1-4
TGCGCCAGCAGCGATCCAACAGAAATCACTGAAGCTTTCTTT	CASSDPTEITEAFF	NA	TRBV5-1	NA	TRBJ1-1
TGTGCCAGCAGCCCAACGGCCTCCGGGGTCGGCTACACCTTC	CASSPTASGVGYTF	NA	TRBV7-3	NA	TRBJ1-2
TGTGCCAGCAGCTTAATAACCAGCTACGAGCAGTACTTC	CASSLITSYEQYF	NA	TRBV5-4	NA	TRBJ2-7
TGCGCCAGCAGCCTCTCAACCCCGGGACAGGGATTTTTTGATACGCAGTATTTT	CASSLSTPGQGFFDTQYF	TRBD1	TRBV4-1	NA	TRBJ2-3